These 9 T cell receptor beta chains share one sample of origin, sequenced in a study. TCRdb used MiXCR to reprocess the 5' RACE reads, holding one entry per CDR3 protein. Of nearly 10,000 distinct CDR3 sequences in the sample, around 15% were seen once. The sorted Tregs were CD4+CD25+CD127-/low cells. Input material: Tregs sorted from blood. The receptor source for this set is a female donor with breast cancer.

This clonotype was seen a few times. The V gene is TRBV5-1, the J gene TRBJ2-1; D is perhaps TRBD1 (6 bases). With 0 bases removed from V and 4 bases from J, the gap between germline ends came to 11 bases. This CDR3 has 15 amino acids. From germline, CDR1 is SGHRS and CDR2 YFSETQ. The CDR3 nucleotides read TGCGCCAGCAGCTTGGGAGCAGGGGATTACAATGAGCAGTTCTTC. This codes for CASSLGAGDYNEQFF.

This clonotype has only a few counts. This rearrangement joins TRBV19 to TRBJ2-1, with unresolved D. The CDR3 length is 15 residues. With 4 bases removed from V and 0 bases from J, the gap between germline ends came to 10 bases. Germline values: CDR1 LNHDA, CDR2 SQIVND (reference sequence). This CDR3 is CASSNSPSSYNEQFF. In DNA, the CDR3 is TGTGCCAGTAGTAACAGTCCTAGCTCCTACAATGAGCAGTTCTTC.

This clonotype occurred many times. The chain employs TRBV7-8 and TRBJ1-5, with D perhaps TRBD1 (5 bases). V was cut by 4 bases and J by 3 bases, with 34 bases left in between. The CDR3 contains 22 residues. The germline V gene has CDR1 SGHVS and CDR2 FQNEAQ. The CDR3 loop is CASSSLYPGGGAWGRANQPQHF. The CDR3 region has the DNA TGTGCCAGCAGCTCCCTATACCCCGGCGGAGGGGCCTGGGGCAGAGCCAATCAGCCCCAGCATTTT.

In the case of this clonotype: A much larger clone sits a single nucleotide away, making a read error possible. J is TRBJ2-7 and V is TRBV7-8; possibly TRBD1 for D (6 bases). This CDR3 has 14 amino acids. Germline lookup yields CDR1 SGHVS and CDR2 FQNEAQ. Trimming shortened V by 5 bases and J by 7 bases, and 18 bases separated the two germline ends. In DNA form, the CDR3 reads TGTGCCAGCAGCGTAGACAGGCCTCCGGGTGAGCAGTACTTC. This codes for CASSVDRPPGEQYF.

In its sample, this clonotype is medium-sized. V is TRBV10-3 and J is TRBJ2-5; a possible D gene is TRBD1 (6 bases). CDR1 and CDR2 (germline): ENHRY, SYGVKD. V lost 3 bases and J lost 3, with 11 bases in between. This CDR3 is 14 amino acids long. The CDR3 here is CAISDPYREETQYF. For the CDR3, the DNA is TGTGCCATCAGTGACCCGTACAGGGAAGAGACCCAGTACTTC.

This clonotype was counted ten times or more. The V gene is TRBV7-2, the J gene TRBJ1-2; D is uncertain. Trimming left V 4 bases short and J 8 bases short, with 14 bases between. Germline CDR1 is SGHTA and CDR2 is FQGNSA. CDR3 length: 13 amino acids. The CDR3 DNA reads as TGTGCCAGCAGCTCCTACATCACGGACGGCTACACCTTC. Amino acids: CASSSYITDGYTF.

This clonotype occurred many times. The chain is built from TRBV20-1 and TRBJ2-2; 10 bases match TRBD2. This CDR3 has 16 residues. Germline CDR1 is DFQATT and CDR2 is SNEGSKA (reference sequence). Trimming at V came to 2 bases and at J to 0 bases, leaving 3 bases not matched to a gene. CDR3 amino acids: CSARWTSGSNTGELFF. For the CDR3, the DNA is TGCAGTGCTAGATGGACTAGCGGATCGAACACCGGGGAGCTGTTTTTT.

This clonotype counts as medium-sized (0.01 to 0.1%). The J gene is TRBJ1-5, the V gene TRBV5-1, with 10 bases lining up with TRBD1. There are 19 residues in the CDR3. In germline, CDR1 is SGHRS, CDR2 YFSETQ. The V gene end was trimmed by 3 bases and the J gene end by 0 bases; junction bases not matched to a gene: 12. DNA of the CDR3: TGCGCCAGCAGCTCGCCGGGACAGGGGCTACTAGATAGCAATCAGCCCCAGCATTTT. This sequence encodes CASSSPGQGLLDSNQPQHF.

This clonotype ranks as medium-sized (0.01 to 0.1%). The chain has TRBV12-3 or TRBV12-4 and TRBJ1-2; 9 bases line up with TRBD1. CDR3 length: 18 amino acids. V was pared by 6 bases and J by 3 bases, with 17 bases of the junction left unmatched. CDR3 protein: CASRFMTRGTGFYYGYTF. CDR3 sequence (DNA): TGTGCCAGCAGATTCATGACCCGCGGGACAGGGTTTTACTATGGCTACACCTTC.